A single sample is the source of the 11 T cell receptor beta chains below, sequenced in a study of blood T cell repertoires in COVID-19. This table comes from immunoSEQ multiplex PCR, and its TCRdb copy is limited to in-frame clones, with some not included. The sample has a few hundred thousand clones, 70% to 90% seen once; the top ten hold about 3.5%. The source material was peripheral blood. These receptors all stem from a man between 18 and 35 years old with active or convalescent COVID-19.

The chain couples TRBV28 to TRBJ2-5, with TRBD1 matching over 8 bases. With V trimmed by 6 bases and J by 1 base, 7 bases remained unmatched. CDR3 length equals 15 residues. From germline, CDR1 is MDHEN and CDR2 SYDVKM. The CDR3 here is CASSNRGALQETQYF. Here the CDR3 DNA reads TGTGCCAGCAGCAACAGGGGGGCACTCCAAGAGACCCAGTACTTC. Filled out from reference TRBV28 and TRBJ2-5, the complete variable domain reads DVKVTQSSRYLVKRTGEKVFLECVQDMDHENMFWYRQDPGLGLRLIYFSYDVKMKEKGDIPEGYSVSREKKERFSLILESASTNQTSMYLCASSNRGALQETQYFGPGTRLLVL.

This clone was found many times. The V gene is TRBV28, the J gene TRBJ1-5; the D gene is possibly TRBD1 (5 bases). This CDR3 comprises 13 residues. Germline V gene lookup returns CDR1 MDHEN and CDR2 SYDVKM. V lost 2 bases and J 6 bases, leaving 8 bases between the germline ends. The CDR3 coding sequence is TGTGCCAGCAGTTTAGGGGGGTTTCAGCCCCAGCATTTT. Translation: CASSLGGFQPQHF.

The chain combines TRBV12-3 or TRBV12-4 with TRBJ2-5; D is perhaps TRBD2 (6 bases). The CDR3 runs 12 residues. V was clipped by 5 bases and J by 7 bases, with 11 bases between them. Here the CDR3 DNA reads TGTGCCAGCAGTATGACTAGGGGGACCCAGTACTTC. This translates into CASSMTRGTQYF.

The CDR3 sequence: CASVKPKRTGNTEAFF. The CDR3 DNA is TGTGCCAGCGTCAAACCGAAACGGACAGGCAACACTGAAGCTTTCTTT. J is TRBJ1-1 and V is TRBV14; TRBD1 matches at 7 bases. The CDR3 covers 16 residues. The germline V gene encodes CDR1 SGHDN and CDR2 FVKESK. With V trimmed by 8 bases and J by 2 bases, 14 bases remained unmatched.

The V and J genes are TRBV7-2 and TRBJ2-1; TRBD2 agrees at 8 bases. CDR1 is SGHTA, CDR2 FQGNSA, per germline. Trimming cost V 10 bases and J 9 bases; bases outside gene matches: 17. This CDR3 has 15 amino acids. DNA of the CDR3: TGTGCCACCGAGGGGGGACTAGGGGTATCCGGTGAGCAGTTCTTC. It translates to CATEGGLGVSGEQFF. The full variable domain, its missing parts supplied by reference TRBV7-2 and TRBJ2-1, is GAGVSQSPSNKVTEKGKDVELRCDPISGHTALYWYRQSLGQGLEFLIYFQGNSAPDKSGLPSDRFSAERTGGSVSTLTIQRTQQEDSAVYLCATEGGLGVSGEQFFGPGTRLTVL.

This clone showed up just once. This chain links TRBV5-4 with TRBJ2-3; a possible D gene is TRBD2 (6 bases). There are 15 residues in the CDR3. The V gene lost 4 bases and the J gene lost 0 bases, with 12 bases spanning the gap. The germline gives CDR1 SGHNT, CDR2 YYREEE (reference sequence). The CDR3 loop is CASSPLASSTDTQYF. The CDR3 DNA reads TGTGCCAGCAGCCCGCTAGCGTCTAGCACAGATACGCAGTATTTT.

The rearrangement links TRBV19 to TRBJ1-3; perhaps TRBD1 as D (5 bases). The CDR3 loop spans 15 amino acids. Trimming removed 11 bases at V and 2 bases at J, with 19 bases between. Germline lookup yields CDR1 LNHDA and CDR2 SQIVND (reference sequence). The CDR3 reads CAVGDSYFAGNTIYF. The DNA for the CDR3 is TGTGCCGTGGGGGACTCCTATTTTGCTGGAAACACCATATATTTT.

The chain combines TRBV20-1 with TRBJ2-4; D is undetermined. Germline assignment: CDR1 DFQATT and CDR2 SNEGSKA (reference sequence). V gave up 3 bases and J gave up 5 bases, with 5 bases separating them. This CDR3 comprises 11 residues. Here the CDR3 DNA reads TGCAGTGCTAGCCGCGAAAACATTCAGTACTTC. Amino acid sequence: CSASRENIQYF.

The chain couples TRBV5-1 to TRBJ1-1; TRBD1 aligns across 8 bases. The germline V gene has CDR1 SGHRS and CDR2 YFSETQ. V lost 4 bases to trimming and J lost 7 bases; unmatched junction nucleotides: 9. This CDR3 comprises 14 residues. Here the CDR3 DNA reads TGCGCCAGCAGCGTACAGGGGGGGAAGGATGAAGCTTTCTTT. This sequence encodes CASSVQGGKDEAFF.

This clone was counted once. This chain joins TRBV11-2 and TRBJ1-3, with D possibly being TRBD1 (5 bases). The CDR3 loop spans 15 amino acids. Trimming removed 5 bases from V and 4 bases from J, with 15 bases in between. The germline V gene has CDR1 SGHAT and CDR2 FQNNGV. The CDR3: CASSLQWGDGNTIYF. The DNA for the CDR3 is TGTGCCAGCAGCCTTCAGTGGGGGGACGGAAACACCATATATTTT.

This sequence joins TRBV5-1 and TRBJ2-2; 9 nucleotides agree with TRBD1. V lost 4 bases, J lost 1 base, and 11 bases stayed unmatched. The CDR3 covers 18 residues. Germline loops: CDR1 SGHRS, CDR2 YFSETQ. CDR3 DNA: TGCGCCAGCAGCGTACGAACAGGGGGCTTAGGGAACACCGGGGAGCTGTTTTTT. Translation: CASSVRTGGLGNTGELFF.